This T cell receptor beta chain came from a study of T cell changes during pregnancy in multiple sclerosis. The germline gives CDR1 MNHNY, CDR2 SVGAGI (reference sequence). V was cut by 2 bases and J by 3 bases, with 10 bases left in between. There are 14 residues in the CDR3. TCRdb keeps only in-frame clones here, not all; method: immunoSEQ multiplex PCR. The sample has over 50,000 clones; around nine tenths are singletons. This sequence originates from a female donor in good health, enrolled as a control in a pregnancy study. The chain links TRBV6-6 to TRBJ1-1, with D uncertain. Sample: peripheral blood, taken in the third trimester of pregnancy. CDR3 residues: CASSYPSQDTEAFF. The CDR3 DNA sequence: TGTGCCAGCAGTTACCCGTCCCAGGACACTGAAGCTTTCTTT.